This T cell receptor beta chain was identified during a study of shared clonotypes between healthy human individuals. Study results and limitations: A handful of donors held about 4.6% of naive CD4 clonotypes in common. Sorted-subset sequencing was shown by rarefaction to be incomplete despite large depth.

The deep-level immunoSEQ assay was used. How the authors handled the data: Quality scores were absent from the junction-only immunoSEQ sequences, so filtering differed. TCRdb keeps only in-frame clones here, not all; method: immunoSEQ multiplex PCR. V and J calls and clone size come straight from that table; D and trimming were deduced from the DNA. The data hold roughly 1,600,000 clones, with 97% to 99% observed a single time. In regard to this clone: Its antigen remains unknown.

This TCR was sampled from a man aged 25-45 years in good health. What was sequenced was naive CD4+ T cells sorted from blood. Subset indicated: CD45RA+ positively selected.

CDR3 protein: CSVVPRTPNYGYTF. The CDR3 nucleotides read TGCAGCGTTGTTCCCCGGACCCCTAACTATGGCTACACCTTC. The chain uses TRBV29-1 and TRBJ1-2; D call uncertain. Trimming removed 4 bases at V and 0 bases at J, with 12 bases between. The CDR3 totals 14 residues. Germline values: CDR1 SQVTM, CDR2 ANQGSEA.